This TCR beta chain was recovered during a study of immune evolution from preneoplasia to lung adenocarcinoma. Study-level findings and limits: KRAS-mutant nodules had the highest T cell clonality.

This table comes from immunoSEQ multiplex PCR, and its TCRdb copy is limited to in-frame clones, with some not included. The repertoire holds over 4,000 clones, 76% seen once, with approximately 8.4% in the top ten. Comments on this clone: No antigen is known for it.

Deletions cut 8 bases from V and 3 bases from J, with 14 bases between. This CDR3 region has 14 residues. Germline assignment: CDR1 MDHEN and CDR2 SYDVKM. The rearrangement joins TRBV28 to TRBJ1-5; no clear D gene. The material sequenced was FFPE minimally invasive lung adenocarcinoma tissue. This receptor was identified in a person aged 65 to 85 with lung adenocarcinoma. CDR3 bases: TGTGCCAGCTCCCCTTGGGGTGTCAATCAGCCCCAGCATTTT. It yields the protein CASSPWGVNQPQHF. Complete variable domain (other parts from reference TRBV28 and TRBJ1-5): DVKVTQSSRYLVKRTGEKVFLECVQDMDHENMFWYRQDPGLGLRLIYFSYDVKMKEKGDIPEGYSVSREKKERFSLILESASTNQTSMYLCASSPWGVNQPQHFGDGTRLSIL.